Listed here are 7 T cell receptor beta chains from one sample, sequenced in a study of CD8 T cells in ankylosing spondylitis. One entry per CDR3 protein, called by TCRdb with MiXCR from the 5' RACE reads. The table includes 300,000 to 400,000 distinct CDR3 sequences, 20% to 25% detected once. Sequenced: blood, either unsorted or a sorted T cell fraction (not recorded which). The receptors stem from a male donor with ankylosing spondylitis or in good health (not recorded which).

The chain recombines TRBV5-1 with TRBJ2-1; D remains unclear. CDR1 is SGHRS, CDR2 YFSETQ, per germline. The CDR3 loop spans 13 amino acids. Trimming removed 1 base at V and 5 bases at J, with 7 bases between. CDR3 nucleotides: TGCGCCAGCAGCTTGTATCTAGACAATGAGCAGTTCTTC. Protein product: CASSLYLDNEQFF.

The table lists this clonotype with a few counts. The chain has TRBV7-8 and TRBJ2-5; either TRBD1 or TRBD2 may supply D (5 bases each). Germline V gives CDR1 SGHVS, CDR2 FQNEAQ. This CDR3 contains 13 residues. V lost 5 bases and J 9 bases, leaving 16 bases between the germline ends. CDR3 coding DNA: TGTGCCAGCAGCCCGGCCGGGACCCAACCCCAGTACTTC. It translates to CASSPAGTQPQYF. Filled out from reference TRBV7-8 and TRBJ2-5, the complete variable domain reads GAGVSQSPRYKVAKRGQDVALRCDPISGHVSLFWYQQALGQGPEFLTYFQNEAQLDKSGLPSDRFFAERPEGSVSTLKIQRTQQEDSAVYLCASSPAGTQPQYFGPGTRLLVL.

This clonotype was detected only a few times. This chain connects TRBV28 to TRBJ2-7; D uncertain. The V and J ends lost 4 bases and 5 bases respectively, with 6 bases between them. This CDR3 has 11 residues. CDR1 MDHEN and CDR2 SYDVKM come from the germline V gene. CDR3 nucleotide sequence: TGTGCCAGCAGTTCCGAGGACGAGCAGTACTTC. Amino acids: CASSSEDEQYF.

The V and J genes are TRBV4-2 and TRBJ2-3, with 9 positions matching TRBD2. The V and J ends lost 2 bases and 2 bases, in that order; junction bases with no gene match: 5. Germline CDR1 LGHNA, CDR2 YNFKEQ. The CDR3 extends over 16 amino acids. The CDR3 sequence: CASSQTLAGPTDTQYF. Here the CDR3 DNA reads TGTGCCAGCAGCCAAACCCTAGCGGGGCCCACAGATACGCAGTATTTT.

This clonotype came up once. The chain employs TRBV30 and TRBJ2-1; perhaps D is TRBD1 or TRBD2 (5 bases each). Germline V lookup: CDR1 GTSNPN, CDR2 SVGIG (reference sequence). This CDR3 contains 11 residues. Trimming shortened V by 4 bases and J by 9 bases, and 10 bases separated the two germline ends. The CDR3 reads CAWTGGFEQFF. CDR3 in DNA: TGTGCCTGGACTGGGGGTTTTGAGCAGTTCTTC.

This clonotype was found a few times. The chain recombines TRBV7-9 with TRBJ2-2; D might be TRBD1 (6 bases). The CDR3 extends over 16 amino acids. CDR1 and CDR2 from the germline V gene are SEHNR and FQNEAQ (reference sequence). V was pared by 6 bases and J by 6 bases, with 20 bases between. This CDR3 is CASRPTTGSGPGELFF. CDR3 nucleotide sequence: TGTGCCAGCAGACCCACGACAGGCTCTGGGCCCGGGGAGCTGTTTTTT.

This clonotype has only a few counts. The chain uses TRBV12-3 or TRBV12-4 and TRBJ2-5; 7 nucleotides align to TRBD2. This CDR3 is 15 amino acids long. V was pared by 3 bases and J by 2 bases, with 6 bases of the junction left unmatched. The chain's CDR3 is CASSFETSKQETQYF. DNA of the CDR3: TGTGCCAGCAGTTTTGAGACTAGCAAACAAGAGACCCAGTACTTC.